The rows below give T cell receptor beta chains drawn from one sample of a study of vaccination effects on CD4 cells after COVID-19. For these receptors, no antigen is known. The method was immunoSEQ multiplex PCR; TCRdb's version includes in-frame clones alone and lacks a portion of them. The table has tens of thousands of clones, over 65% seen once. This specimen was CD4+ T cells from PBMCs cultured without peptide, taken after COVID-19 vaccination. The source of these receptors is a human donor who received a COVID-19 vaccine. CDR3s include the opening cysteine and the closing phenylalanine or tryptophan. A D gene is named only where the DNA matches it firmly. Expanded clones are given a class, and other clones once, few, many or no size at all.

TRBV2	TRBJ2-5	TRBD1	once	CASKGQVGETQYF	TGTGCCAGCAAAGGACAGGTTGGCGAGACCCAGTACTTC
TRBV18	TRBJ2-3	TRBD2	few	CASSPQTSGYTDTQYF	TGTGCCAGCTCACCACAAACTAGCGGATACACAGATACGCAGTATTTT
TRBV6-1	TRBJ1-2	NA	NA	CASSEELPNYGYTF	TGTGCCAGCAGTGAAGAACTGCCAAACTATGGCTACACCTTC
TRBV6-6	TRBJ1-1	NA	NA	CALGSQGTEAFF	TGTGCCCTTGGGTCCCAGGGTACTGAAGCTTTCTTT
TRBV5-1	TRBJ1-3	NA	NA	CASSLDRSSGNTIYF	TGCGCCAGCAGCTTGGACAGGTCCTCTGGAAACACCATATATTTT
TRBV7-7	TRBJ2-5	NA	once	CASSRMGHRGGETQYF	TGTGCCAGCAGCAGAATGGGACACCGGGGAGGAGAGACCCAGTACTTC
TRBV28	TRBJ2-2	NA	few	CASSLPGAGTGELFF	TGTGCCAGCAGTTTACCGGGGGCGGGCACCGGGGAGCTGTTTTTT
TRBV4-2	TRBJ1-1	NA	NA	CASSQPGTDTEAFF	TGTGCCAGCAGCCAACCCGGGACGGACACTGAAGCTTTCTTT
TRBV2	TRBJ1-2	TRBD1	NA	CASRDGTGQSGYTF	TGTGCCAGCAGGGACGGGACAGGGCAATCTGGCTACACCTTC
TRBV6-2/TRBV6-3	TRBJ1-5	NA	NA	CASSLIDRSRGQPQHF	TGTGCCAGCAGCCTCATAGACAGGTCCCGGGGTCAGCCCCAGCATTTT
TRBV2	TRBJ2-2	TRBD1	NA	CASSPQGAAGELFF	TGTGCCAGCAGTCCTCAGGGGGCAGCCGGGGAGCTGTTTTTT
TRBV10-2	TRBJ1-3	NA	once	CASSSGGDTIYF	TGCGCCAGCAGTTCGGGGGGAGACACCATATATTTT
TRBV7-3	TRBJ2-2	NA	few	CASSPGHSTGELFF	TGTGCCAGCAGCCCGGGACACAGCACCGGGGAGCTGTTTTTT
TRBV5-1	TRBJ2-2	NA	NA	CASSLGRFESGELFF	TGCGCCAGCAGCTTGGGGCGGTTCGAAAGCGGGGAGCTGTTTTTT
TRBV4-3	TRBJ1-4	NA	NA	CASSQSLGGVIGEKLFF	TGCGCCAGCAGCCAATCCCTAGGGGGGGTTATAGGAGAAAAACTGTTTTTT
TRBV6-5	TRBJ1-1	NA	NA	CASSYGRLTEAFF	TGTGCCAGCAGTTACGGCAGGCTCACTGAAGCTTTCTTT
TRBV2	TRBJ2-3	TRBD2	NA	CASSPGLAGDTDTQYF	TGTGCCAGCAGCCCCGGACTAGCGGGGGACACAGATACGCAGTATTTT
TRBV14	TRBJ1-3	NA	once	CASSQVISSGNTIYF	TGTGCCAGCAGCCAAGTTATATCCTCTGGAAACACCATATATTTT